This TCR beta chain was identified in a study of blood T cell repertoires in COVID-19. The CDR3 loop spans 14 amino acids. Germline values: CDR1 SNHLY, CDR2 FYNNEI. J lost 9 bases, V lost 6 bases, and 7 bases had no gene match. The authors' processing: The assay estimated nucleated cells by amplifying reference gene primers. The data were produced by immunoSEQ multiplex PCR, yet TCRdb's version contains in-frame clones alone and is incomplete. V, J and clone size were drawn from that table, and D and trimming were deduced from the DNA. The table has some 150,000 clones, 76% seen once; the top ten hold about 3.9%.

This chain uses TRBV2 with TRBJ2-1, with 11 bases lining up with TRBD2. The sequence derives from a man between 60 and 75 years old with acute or convalescent COVID-19. Sequenced sample: peripheral blood. This chain's CDR3 is CASSIAGGPSEQFF. DNA for the CDR3: TGTGCCAGCAGCATAGCGGGAGGGCCTTCTGAGCAGTTCTTC.